Listed below are T cell receptor beta chains from one sample, sequenced in a study of blood T cells in healthy people across ages. TCRdb used MiXCR to reprocess the 5' RACE reads, holding one entry per CDR3 protein. The sample lists about 580,000 distinct CDR3 sequences, 45% to 55% occurring once. The source material was blood. The receptors were gathered from an older man in good health. The CDR3 runs from the conserved cysteine through the conserved F or W. Each record gives: CDR3 protein, V gene, D gene, clone size, J gene. The D gene is left open where the match is weak. Only part of the rows carry a size: once, few, many, or a class if the clone is expanded.

CASSLSKSHTETQYF,TRBV5-8,.,.,.
CASSLLSGRYNEQFF,TRBV6-5,TRBD2,.,TRBJ2-1
CASSLQGNMNTEAFF,TRBV7-2,.,.,TRBJ1-1
CASSQGLLAGGPRSYNEQFF,TRBV4-1,TRBD2,.,TRBJ2-1
CASSFRLAGDGFYNEQFF,TRBV21-1,.,.,TRBJ2-1
CSVAGLAGAYGQYF,TRBV29-1,TRBD2,.,TRBJ2-5
CASSVGDSQETQYF,TRBV9,TRBD1,once,TRBJ2-5
CSASRGERGTEAFF,TRBV20-1,.,.,TRBJ1-1
CASSLPKLGQNTDTQYF,TRBV27,TRBD1,.,TRBJ2-3
CASSYYQPNGQGSGANVLTF,TRBV6-5,TRBD1,many,TRBJ2-6
CASKNGGYGYTF,TRBV6-2/TRBV6-3,.,.,TRBJ1-2
CASSQPEYAGTRDEQYF,TRBV4-2,.,few,TRBJ2-7
CASSDTGQGHYNEQYF,TRBV25-1,TRBD1,.,.
CAISEVQGAYEQYF,TRBV10-3,.,.,.
CASSYATDIQYF,TRBV6-6,.,many,TRBJ2-4
CASSGSRLAGADTQYF,TRBV9,TRBD2,.,TRBJ2-3
CASSPTVSGRASTGELFF,TRBV14,TRBD2,.,TRBJ2-2
CASSHETGVYGYTF,TRBV4-1,TRBD1,few,TRBJ1-2